This T cell receptor beta chain was retrieved from a study of blood T cell repertoires in COVID-19. The table came from immunoSEQ multiplex PCR; TCRdb's copy has only in-frame clones and leaves some out. The sample shows fewer than 300,000 clones, around 88% of them seen only once. Enrolled through a virtual design, the participants were between 18 and 89 years of age and came from 24 US areas. The sequenced material came from PBMCs or T cells enriched from blood (not recorded which). This sequence was found in a woman in her thirties or forties with acute COVID-19.

The CDR3 loop is CASSLNSGTHNEQFF. CDR3 coding DNA: TGTGCCAGCAGCTTAAATAGCGGGACCCACAATGAGCAGTTCTTC. The chain recombines TRBV7-3 with TRBJ2-1; 8 positions match TRBD2. Germline V gene sequence: CDR1 SGHTA, CDR2 FQGTGA. V lost 1 base, J lost 5 bases, and 4 bases stayed unmatched. The CDR3 has 15 residues.